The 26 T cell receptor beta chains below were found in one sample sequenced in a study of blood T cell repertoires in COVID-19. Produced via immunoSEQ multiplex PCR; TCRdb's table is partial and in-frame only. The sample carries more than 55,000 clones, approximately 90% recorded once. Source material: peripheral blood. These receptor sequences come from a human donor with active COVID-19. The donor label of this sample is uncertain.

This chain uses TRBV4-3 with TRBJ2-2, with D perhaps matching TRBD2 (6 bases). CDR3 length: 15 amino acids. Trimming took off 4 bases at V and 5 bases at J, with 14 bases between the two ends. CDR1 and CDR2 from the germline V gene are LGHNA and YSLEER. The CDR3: CASSRASAGTGELFF. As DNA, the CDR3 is TGCGCCAGCAGCCGAGCCTCCGCGGGGACCGGGGAGCTGTTTTTT.

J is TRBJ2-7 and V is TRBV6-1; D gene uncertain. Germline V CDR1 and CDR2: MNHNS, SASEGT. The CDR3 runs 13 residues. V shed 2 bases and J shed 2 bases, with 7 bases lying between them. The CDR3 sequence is CASSELRTYEQYF. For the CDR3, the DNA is TGTGCCAGCAGTGAACTGAGGACCTACGAGCAGTACTTC.

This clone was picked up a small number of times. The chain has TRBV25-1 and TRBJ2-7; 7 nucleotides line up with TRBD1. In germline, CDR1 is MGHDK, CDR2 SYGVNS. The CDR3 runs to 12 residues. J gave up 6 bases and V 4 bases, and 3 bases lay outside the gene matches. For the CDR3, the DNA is TGTGCCAGCAGTGTTACAGGGGTCGAGCAGTACTTC. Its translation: CASSVTGVEQYF.

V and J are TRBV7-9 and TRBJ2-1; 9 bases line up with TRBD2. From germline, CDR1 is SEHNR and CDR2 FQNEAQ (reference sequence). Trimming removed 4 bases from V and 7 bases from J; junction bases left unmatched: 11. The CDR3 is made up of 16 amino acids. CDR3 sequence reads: CASSYLRLAGFNEQFF. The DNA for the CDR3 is TGTGCCAGCAGCTATCTGAGGCTAGCGGGATTTAATGAGCAGTTCTTC. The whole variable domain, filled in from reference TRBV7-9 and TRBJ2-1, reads DTGVSQNPRHKITKRGQNVTFRCDPISEHNRLYWYRQTLGQGPEFLTYFQNEAQLEKSRLLSDRFSAERPKGSFSTLEIQRTEQGDSAMYLCASSYLRLAGFNEQFFGPGTRLTVL.

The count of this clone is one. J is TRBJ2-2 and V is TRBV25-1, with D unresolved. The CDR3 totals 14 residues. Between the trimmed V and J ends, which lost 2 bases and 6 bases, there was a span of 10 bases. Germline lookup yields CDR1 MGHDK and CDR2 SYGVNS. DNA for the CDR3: TGTGCCAGCAGTGAAGACCCCCGGGCCGGGGAGCTGTTTTTT. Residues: CASSEDPRAGELFF.

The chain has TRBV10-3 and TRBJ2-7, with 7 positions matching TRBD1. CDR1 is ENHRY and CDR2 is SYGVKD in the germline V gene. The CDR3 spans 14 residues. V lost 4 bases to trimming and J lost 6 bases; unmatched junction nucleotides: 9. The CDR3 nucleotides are TGTGCCATCAGTGCCGGGACAGACTATCGCGAGCAGTACTTC. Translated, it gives CAISAGTDYREQYF.

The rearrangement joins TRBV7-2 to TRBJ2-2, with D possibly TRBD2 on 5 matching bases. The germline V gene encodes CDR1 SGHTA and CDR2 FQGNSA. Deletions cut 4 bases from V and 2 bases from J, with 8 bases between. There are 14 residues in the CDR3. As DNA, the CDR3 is TGTGCCAGCAGCTCCGGACTTAACACCGGGGAGCTGTTTTTT. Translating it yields CASSSGLNTGELFF.

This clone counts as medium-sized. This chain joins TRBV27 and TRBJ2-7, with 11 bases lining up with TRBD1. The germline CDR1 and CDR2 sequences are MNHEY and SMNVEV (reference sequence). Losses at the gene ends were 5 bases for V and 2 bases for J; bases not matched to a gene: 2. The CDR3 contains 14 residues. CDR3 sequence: CASSRTGGAYEQYF. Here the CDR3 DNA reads TGTGCCAGCAGTCGGACAGGGGGCGCCTACGAGCAGTACTTC.

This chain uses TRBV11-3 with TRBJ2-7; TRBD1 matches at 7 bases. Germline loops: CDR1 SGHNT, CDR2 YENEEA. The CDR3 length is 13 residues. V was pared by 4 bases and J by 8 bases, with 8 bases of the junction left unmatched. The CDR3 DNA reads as TGTGCCAGCAGCTCATTCGGGGACAGCCAGCAGTACTTC. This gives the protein CASSSFGDSQQYF.

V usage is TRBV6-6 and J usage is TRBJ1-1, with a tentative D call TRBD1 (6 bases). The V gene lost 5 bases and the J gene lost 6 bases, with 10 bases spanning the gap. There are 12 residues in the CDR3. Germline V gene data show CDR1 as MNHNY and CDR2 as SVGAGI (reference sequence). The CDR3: CASSVGGPEAFF. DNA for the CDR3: TGTGCCAGCAGTGTCGGGGGGCCTGAAGCTTTCTTT.

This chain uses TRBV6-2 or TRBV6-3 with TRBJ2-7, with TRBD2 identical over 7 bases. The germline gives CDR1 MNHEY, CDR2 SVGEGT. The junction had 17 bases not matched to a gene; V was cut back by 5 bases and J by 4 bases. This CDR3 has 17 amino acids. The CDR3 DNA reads TGTGCCAGCAGTCCCGGAGGGAGAGGGAGGGCCGGATACGAGCAGTACTTC. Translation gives CASSPGGRGRAGYEQYF.

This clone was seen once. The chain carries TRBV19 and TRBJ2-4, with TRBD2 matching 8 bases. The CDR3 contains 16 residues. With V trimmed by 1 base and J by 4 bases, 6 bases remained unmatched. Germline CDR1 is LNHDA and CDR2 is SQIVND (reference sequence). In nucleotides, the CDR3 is TGTGCCAGTAGTATAGTCAGTTCGGGGGGGAAAAACATTCAGTACTTC. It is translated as CASSIVSSGGKNIQYF. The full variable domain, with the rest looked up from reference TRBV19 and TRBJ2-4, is DGGITQSPKYLFRKEGQNVTLSCEQNLNHDAMYWYRQDPGQGLRLIYYSQIVNDFQKGDIAEGYSVSREKKESFPLTVTSAQKNPTAFYLCASSIVSSGGKNIQYFGAGTRLSVL.

The CDR3 loop reads CASSFAQGLQPGLNTEAFF. DNA for the CDR3: TGTGCCAGCAGCTTTGCGCAAGGCCTCCAGCCAGGATTGAACACTGAAGCTTTCTTT. V is TRBV12-1 and J is TRBJ1-1; the table's D call TRBD1 went unverified against the DNA. TRBV12-1 constitutes a pseudogene. This CDR3 has 19 residues.

This chain's CDR3 is CASSTPQGGYGYTF. The CDR3 region has the DNA TGTGCCAGTAGTACCCCACAGGGCGGCTATGGCTACACCTTC. This sequence joins TRBV19 and TRBJ1-2; a possible D gene is TRBD1 (6 bases). With 4 bases removed from V and 4 bases from J, the gap between germline ends came to 13 bases. Per germline, CDR1 LNHDA and CDR2 SQIVND (reference sequence). This CDR3 region has 14 residues.

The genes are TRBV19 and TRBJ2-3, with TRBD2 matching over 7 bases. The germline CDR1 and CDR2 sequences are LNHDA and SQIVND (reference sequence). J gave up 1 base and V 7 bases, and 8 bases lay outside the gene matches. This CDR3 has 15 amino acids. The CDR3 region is CASTPSGWRTDTQYF. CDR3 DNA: TGTGCCAGTACCCCTAGCGGCTGGCGCACAGATACGCAGTATTTT. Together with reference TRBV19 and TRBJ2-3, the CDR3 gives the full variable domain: DGGITQSPKYLFRKEGQNVTLSCEQNLNHDAMYWYRQDPGQGLRLIYYSQIVNDFQKGDIAEGYSVSREKKESFPLTVTSAQKNPTAFYLCASTPSGWRTDTQYFGPGTRLTVL.

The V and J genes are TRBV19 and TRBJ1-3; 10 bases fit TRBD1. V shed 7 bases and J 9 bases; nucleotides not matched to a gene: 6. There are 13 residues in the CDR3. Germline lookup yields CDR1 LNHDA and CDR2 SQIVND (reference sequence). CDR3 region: CASTGQGSGTIYF. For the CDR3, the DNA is TGTGCCAGTACGGGACAGGGGTCGGGCACCATATATTTT.

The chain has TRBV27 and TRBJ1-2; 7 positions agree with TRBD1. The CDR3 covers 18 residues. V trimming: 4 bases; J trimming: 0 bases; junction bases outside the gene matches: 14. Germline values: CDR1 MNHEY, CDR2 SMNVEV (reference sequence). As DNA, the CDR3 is TGTGCCAGCAGTTCCCTAGGGACAGTGAGGACTACTAACTATGGCTACACCTTC. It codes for CASSSLGTVRTTNYGYTF.

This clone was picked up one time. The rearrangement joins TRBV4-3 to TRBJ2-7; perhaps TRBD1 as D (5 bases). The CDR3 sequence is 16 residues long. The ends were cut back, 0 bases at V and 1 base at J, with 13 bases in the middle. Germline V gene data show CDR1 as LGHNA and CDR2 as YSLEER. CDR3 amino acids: CASSQEAAGRSYEQYF. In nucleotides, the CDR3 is TGCGCCAGCAGCCAAGAGGCGGCAGGGCGATCCTACGAGCAGTACTTC.

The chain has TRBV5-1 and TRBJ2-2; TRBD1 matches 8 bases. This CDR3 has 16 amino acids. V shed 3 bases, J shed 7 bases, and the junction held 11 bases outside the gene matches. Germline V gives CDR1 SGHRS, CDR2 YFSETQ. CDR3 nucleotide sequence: TGCGCCAGCAGCTGGACACCGGGACAGGCCGGCGGGGAGCTGTTTTTT. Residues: CASSWTPGQAGGELFF.

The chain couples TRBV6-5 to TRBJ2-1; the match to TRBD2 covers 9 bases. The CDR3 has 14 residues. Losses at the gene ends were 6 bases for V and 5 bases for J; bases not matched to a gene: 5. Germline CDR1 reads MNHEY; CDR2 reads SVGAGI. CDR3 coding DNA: TGTGCCAGCAGCAGCGGGGGGAGAAACAATGAGCAGTTCTTC. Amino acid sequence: CASSSGGRNNEQFF.

The CDR3 loop is CASSLSGQFYGYTF. In DNA, the CDR3 is TGTGCCAGCAGTTTATCGGGACAATTCTATGGCTACACCTTC. The chain joins TRBV6-5 to TRBJ1-2; a weak D match, TRBD1 (6 bases). CDR3 length equals 14 residues. Trimming pared 4 bases from V and 4 bases from J, leaving 13 bases between. The germline CDR1 and CDR2 sequences are MNHEY and SVGAGI.

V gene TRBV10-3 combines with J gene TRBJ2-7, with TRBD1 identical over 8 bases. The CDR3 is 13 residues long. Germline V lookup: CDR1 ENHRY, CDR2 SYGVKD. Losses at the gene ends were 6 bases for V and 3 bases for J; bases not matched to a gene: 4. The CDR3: CAISPGGSYEQYF. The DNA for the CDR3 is TGTGCCATCAGCCCAGGGGGCAGCTACGAGCAGTACTTC.

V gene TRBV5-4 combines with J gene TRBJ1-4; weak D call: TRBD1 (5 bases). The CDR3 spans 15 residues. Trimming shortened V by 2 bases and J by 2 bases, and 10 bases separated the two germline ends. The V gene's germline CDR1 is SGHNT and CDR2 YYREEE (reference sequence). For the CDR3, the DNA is TGTGCCAGCAGCTTCAGGGCCGGGACTAATGAAAAACTGTTTTTT. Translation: CASSFRAGTNEKLFF.

CDR3 region: CASSIEGPDTQYF. CDR3 DNA: TGTGCCAGTAGTATAGAGGGCCCAGATACGCAGTATTTT. The chain couples TRBV19 to TRBJ2-3; no definite D call. The CDR3 loop spans 13 amino acids. Germline CDR1 LNHDA, CDR2 SQIVND (reference sequence). V lost 0 bases, J lost 4 bases, and 5 bases lay in between.

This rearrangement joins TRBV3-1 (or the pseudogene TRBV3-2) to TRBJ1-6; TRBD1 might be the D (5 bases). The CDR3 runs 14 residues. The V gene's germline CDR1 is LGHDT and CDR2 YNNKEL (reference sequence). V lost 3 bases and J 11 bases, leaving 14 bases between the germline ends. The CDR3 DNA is TGTGCCAGCAGCCATCGGGACGGGGGAGCACCCCTCCACTTT. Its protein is CASSHRDGGAPLHF.

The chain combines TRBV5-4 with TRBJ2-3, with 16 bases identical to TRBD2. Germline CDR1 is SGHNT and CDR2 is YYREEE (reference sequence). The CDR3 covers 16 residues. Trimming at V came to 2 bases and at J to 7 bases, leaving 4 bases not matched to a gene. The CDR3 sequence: CASSLGTSGRVNTQYF. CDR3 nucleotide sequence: TGTGCCAGCAGCTTAGGGACTAGCGGGAGGGTCAATACGCAGTATTTT.